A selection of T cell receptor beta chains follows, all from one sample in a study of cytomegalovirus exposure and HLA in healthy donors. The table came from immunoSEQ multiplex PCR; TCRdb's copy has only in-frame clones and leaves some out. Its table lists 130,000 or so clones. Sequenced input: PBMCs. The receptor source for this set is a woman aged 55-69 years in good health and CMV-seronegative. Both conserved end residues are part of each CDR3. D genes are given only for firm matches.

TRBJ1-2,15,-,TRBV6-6,TGTGCCAGCAGTTTCGGATGGGAGACGGACTATGGCTACACCTTC,CASSFGWETDYGYTF
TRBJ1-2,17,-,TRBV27,TGTGCCAGCGGACCCCGCCTAGGTAATAGACTAGACTATGGCTACACCTTC,CASGPRLGNRLDYGYTF
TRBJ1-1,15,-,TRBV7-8,TGTGCCAGCAGCCTACAACAAGTCGGGGGCACTGAAGCTTTCTTT,CASSLQQVGGTEAFF
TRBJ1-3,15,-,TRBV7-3,TGTGCCAGCAGCTTATACCCCGGGGAAGGAAACACCATATATTTT,CASSLYPGEGNTIYF
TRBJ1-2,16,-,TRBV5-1,TGCGCCAGCAGCTTGTTAGCAGGGAGGGGTTTCTATGGCTACACCTTC,CASSLLAGRGFYGYTF
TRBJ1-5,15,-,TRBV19,TGTGCCAGTAGTATTCTCGGGGTAGGCAATCAGCCCCAGCATTTT,CASSILGVGNQPQHF
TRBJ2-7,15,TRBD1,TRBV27,TGTGCCAGCAGTCCCAAACTCAGGGGGTTCTACGAGCAGTACTTC,CASSPKLRGFYEQYF
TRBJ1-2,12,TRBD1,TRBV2,TGTGCCAGCAGCGGGACAGTTCCTGGCTACACCTTC,CASSGTVPGYTF
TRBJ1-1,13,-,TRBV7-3,TGTGCCAGCAGCTCACAGGGGAACACTGAAGCTTTCTTT,CASSSQGNTEAFF
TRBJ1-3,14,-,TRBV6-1,TGTGCCAGCAGTGAACTAGGGGCTGGAAACACCATATATTTT,CASSELGAGNTIYF
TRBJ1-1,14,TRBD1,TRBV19,TGTGCCAGTAGTACGGGACAGTTGAACACTGAAGCTTTCTTT,CASSTGQLNTEAFF
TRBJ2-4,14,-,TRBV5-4,TGTGCCAGCGGTCCCCAGGGATCGAAAAACATTCAGTACTTC,CASGPQGSKNIQYF
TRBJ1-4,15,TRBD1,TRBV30,TGTGCCTGGAGTCCATACAGGGGAGGTAATGAAAAACTGTTTTTT,CAWSPYRGGNEKLFF
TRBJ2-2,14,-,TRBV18,TGTGCCAGCTCACCCTTCCCCATAGACGGGGAGCTGTTTTTT,CASSPFPIDGELFF
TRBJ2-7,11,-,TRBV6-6,TGTGCCAGCAGACAGAGCTACGAGCAGTACTTC,CASRQSYEQYF
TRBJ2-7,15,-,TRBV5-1,TGCGCCAGCAGCTTGCCGCCCAGGGAAGTCAACGAGCAGTACTTC,CASSLPPREVNEQYF
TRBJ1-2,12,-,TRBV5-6,TGTGCCAGCAGCGTAACGACAGGCGGACTAGGCTTC,CASSVTTGGLGF
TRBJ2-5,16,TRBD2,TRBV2,TGTGCCAGCAACCTGGGACTAGCGGGAGTTAAAGAGACCCAGTACTTC,CASNLGLAGVKETQYF
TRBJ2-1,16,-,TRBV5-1,TGCGCCAGCAGCTTGAGAACGGTTAGCTCCTACAATGAGCAGTTCTTC,CASSLRTVSSYNEQFF
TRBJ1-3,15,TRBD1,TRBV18,TGTGCCAGCTCACCATCGACAGGGAGTGGAAACACCATATATTTT,CASSPSTGSGNTIYF
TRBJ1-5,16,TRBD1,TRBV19,TGTGCCAGTAGTACCCGGGACAGCCATAGCAATCAGCCCCAGCATTTT,CASSTRDSHSNQPQHF
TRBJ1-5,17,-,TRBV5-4,TGTGCCAGCAGCCTGGGGGGGGGCGTTGGGGGCAATCAGCCCCAGCATTTT,CASSLGGGVGGNQPQHF
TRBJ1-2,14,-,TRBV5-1,TGCGCCAGCAGCTTGGAAGGACAAGCCTATGGCTACACCTTC,CASSLEGQAYGYTF
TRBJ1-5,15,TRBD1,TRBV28,TGTGCCAGCAGTCCTTACAGGGGGGGCAATCAGCCCCAGCATTTT,CASSPYRGGNQPQHF
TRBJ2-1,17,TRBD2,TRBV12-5,TGTGCTAGTGGTTCCCGGACCAGTGGGGGGGGTAGCAATGAGCAGTTCTTC,CASGSRTSGGGSNEQFF
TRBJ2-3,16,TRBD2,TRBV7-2,TGTGCCAGCAGCCCTGGAAGCGGGGGGGCCCAAAATACGCAGTATTTT,CASSPGSGGAQNTQYF
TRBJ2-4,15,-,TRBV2,TGTGCCAGCAGTGAAGGCAGGGTAGCCAAAAACATTCAGTACTTC,CASSEGRVAKNIQYF
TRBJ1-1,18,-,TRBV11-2,TGTGCCAGCAGCTTAGGACCCTCCGGGGGAACCCGGTACACTGAAGCTTTCTTT,CASSLGPSGGTRYTEAFF
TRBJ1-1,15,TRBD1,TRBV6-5,TGTGCCAGCAGTTACCCTCCGGGACAGGGAGTCGAAGCTTTCTTT,CASSYPPGQGVEAFF
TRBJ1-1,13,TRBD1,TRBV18,TGTGCCAGCTCATCTGACAGGGACACTGAAGCTTTCTTT,CASSSDRDTEAFF
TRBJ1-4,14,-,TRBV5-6,TGTGCCAGCAGCACCCCAGGGGAGCGAGAAAAACTGTTTTTT,CASSTPGEREKLFF
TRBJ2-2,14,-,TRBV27,TGTGCCAGCAATGTGAGGGTTGGCACCGGGGAGCTGTTTTTT,CASNVRVGTGELFF
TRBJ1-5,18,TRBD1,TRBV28,TGTGCCAGCAGTTTTAGTGGTATCGGGGACAGATACAATCAGCCCCAGCATTTT,CASSFSGIGDRYNQPQHF
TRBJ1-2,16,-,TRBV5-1,TGCGCCAGCAGCGATTCCGCCGGGGGGGGGCTCTATGGCTACACCTTC,CASSDSAGGGLYGYTF
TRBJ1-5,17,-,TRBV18,TGTGCCAGCTCACCACTTGGAGGACCTTATAGCAATCAGCCCCAGCATTTT,CASSPLGGPYSNQPQHF
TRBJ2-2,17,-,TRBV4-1,TGCGCCAGCAAGGACCTGGCTAGCTTAAGCGACACCGGGGAGCTGTTTTTT,CASKDLASLSDTGELFF
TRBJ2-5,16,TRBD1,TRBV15,TGTGCCACCAGCTTAGGGGGCCTAGCATCATCAGAGACCCAGTACTTC,CATSLGGLASSETQYF
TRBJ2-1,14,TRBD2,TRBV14,TGTGCCAGCCAGGTGGGGGGGGTTTACAATGAGCAGTTCTTC,CASQVGGVYNEQFF
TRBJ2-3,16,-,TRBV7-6,TGTGCCAGCAGCAGAGCTACGGGATCTCGCACAGATACGCAGTATTTT,CASSRATGSRTDTQYF
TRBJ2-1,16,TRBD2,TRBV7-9,TGTGCCAGCAGCTTAGATTCCGGGGGGGCTCGAAATGAGCAGTTCTTC,CASSLDSGGARNEQFF
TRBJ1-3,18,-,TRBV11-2,TGTGCCAGCAGCTTAGTCTCTCAACGGTCGGGTTCTGGAAACACCATATATTTT,CASSLVSQRSGSGNTIYF
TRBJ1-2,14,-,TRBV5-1,TGCGCCAGCAGCCGACAAGCCCAGAGCTATGGCTACACCTTC,CASSRQAQSYGYTF
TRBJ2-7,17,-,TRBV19,TGTGCCAGTAGTATAGTACCTCACGGCCCTGAGGCGTACGAGCAGTACTTC,CASSIVPHGPEAYEQYF
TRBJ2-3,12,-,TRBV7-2,TGTGCCAGCAGCTTTAACACAGATACGCAGTATTTT,CASSFNTDTQYF
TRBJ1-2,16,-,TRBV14,TGTGCCAGCAGCGAAGTAAGCAGACCGGGGGTATCGGGCTACACCTTC,CASSEVSRPGVSGYTF
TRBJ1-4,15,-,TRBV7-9,TGTGCCAGCAGCTTAAAGGGAGGGGGTCCTGAAAAACTGTTTTTT,CASSLKGGGPEKLFF
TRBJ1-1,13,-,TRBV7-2,TGTGCCAGCAGGATGAGCCAGAACACTGAAGCTTTCTTT,CASRMSQNTEAFF
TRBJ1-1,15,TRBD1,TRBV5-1,TGCGCCAGCAGCGGACGGACAGGGGAGGGCACTGAAGCTTTCTTT,CASSGRTGEGTEAFF
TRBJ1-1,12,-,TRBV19,TGTGCCAGTACCGGGCGGGTCACTGAAGCTTTCTTT,CASTGRVTEAFF
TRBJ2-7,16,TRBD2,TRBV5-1,TGCGCCAGCAGCTTGGAAGGCGGGAGTTCCTCCTACGAGCAGTACTTC,CASSLEGGSSSYEQYF
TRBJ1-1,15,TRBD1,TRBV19,TGTGCCAGTAGTATAAAGGGGGCGGGGAACACTGAAGCTTTCTTT,CASSIKGAGNTEAFF